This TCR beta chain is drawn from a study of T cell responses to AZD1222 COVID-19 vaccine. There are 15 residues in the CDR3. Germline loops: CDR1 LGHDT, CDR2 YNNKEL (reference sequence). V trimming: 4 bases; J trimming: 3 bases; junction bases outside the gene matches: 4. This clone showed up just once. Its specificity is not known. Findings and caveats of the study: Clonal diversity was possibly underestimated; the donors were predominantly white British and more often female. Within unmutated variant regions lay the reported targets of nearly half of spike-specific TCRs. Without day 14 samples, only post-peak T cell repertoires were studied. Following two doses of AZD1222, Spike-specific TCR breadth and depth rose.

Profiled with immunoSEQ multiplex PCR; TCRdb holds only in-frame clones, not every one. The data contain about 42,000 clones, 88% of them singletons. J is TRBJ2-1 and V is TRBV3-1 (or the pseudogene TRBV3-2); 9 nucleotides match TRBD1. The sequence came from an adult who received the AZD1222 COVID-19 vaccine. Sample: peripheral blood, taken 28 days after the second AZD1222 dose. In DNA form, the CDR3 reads TGTGCCAGCAGCCCCGGGACAGGGAACTACAATGAGCAGTTCTTC. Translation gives CASSPGTGNYNEQFF.